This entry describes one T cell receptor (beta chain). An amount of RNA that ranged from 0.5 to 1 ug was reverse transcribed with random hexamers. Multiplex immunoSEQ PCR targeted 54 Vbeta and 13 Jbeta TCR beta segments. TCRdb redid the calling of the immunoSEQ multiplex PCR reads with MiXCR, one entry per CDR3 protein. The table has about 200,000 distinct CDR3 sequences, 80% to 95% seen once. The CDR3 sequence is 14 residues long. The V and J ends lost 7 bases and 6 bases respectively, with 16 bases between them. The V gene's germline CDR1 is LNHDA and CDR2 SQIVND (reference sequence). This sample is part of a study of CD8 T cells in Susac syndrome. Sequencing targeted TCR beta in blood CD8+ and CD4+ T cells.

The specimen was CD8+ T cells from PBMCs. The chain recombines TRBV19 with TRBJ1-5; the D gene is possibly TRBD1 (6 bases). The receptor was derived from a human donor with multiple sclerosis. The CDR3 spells CASTPGAPTQPQHF. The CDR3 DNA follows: TGTGCCAGTACTCCGGGGGCCCCCACTCAGCCCCAGCATTTT.